Presented here are 19 T cell receptor beta chains from one specimen sequenced in a study of shared clonotypes between healthy human individuals. Libraries were prepared by immunoSEQ multiplex PCR; TCRdb keeps only in-frame clonotypes and omits some of them. The sample has approximately 2,300,000 clones; approximately 90% are singletons. Material for sequencing was naive CD4+ T cells from PBMCs. Subset defined: CD45RA+ positively selected. These TCRs come from a young man in good health. Some clones in this sample may be carry-over from other donors' samples.

The chain uses TRBV4-3 and TRBJ2-1; TRBD1 matches at 10 bases. Trimming took 0 bases from V and 9 from J; bases not matched to a gene: 8. The CDR3 loop spans 16 amino acids. Germline V CDR1 and CDR2: LGHNA, YSLEER. This CDR3 reads CASSQDRGTGVGEQFF. The CDR3 DNA reads as TGCGCCAGCAGCCAAGATAGGGGGACAGGGGTCGGTGAGCAGTTCTTC.

The chain joins TRBV7-9 to TRBJ2-7; D unclear. Germline CDR1 and CDR2: SEHNR and FQNEAQ (reference sequence). Trimming removed 5 bases at V and 4 bases at J, with 9 bases between. This CDR3 region has 12 residues. The CDR3 nucleotides are TGTGCCAGCAGCCCCGTTGAATACGAGCAGTACTTC. Translating it yields CASSPVEYEQYF.

This clone was detected once. The chain links TRBV30 to TRBJ2-3, with 16 bases lining up with TRBD2. J gave up 1 base and V 4 bases, and 14 bases lay outside the gene matches. This CDR3 is built from 20 residues. Per germline, CDR1 GTSNPN and CDR2 SVGIG (reference sequence). CDR3 nucleotides: TGTGCCTGGACCGGACGCCGTGGGACTAGCGGGAGGGTTGGCACAGATACGCAGTATTTT. This translates into CAWTGRRGTSGRVGTDTQYF.

This chain connects TRBV7-6 to TRBJ1-2; 8 bases align to TRBD1. V shed 4 bases, J shed 5 bases, and the junction held 6 bases outside the gene matches. Germline V gene sequence: CDR1 SGHVS, CDR2 FNYEAQ. The CDR3 contains 14 residues. CDR3 DNA sequence: TGTGCCAGCAGCTCTCGGACAGGGATTTATGGCTACACCTTC. Translating it yields CASSSRTGIYGYTF.

V is TRBV27 and J is TRBJ1-5; D unclear. CDR3 length: 15 amino acids. From germline, CDR1 is MNHEY and CDR2 SMNVEV (reference sequence). V was trimmed by 1 base and J by 2 bases, leaving 9 bases between them. The CDR3 spells CASSLWPAGNQPQHF. DNA of the CDR3: TGTGCCAGCAGTTTATGGCCGGCGGGCAATCAGCCCCAGCATTTT.

V and J are TRBV10-3 and TRBJ1-2, with 8 bases identical to TRBD1. Germline loops: CDR1 ENHRY, CDR2 SYGVKD. The CDR3 consists of 15 residues. V was clipped by 0 bases and J by 7 bases; unmatched bases: 7. The CDR3 DNA reads as TGTGCCATCAGTGAGTCGGGGCAGGGGACAGGTGGCTACACCTTC. Protein product: CAISESGQGTGGYTF.

This chain uses TRBV4-2 with TRBJ1-1, with D possibly being TRBD1 (5 bases). The CDR3 totals 16 residues. Looked up from germline, CDR1 is LGHNA and CDR2 is YNFKEQ. V lost 1 base to trimming and J lost 0 bases, with 12 bases between them. The CDR3: CASSQAPGRMNTEAFF. Here the CDR3 DNA reads TGTGCCAGCAGCCAAGCCCCGGGACGGATGAACACTGAAGCTTTCTTT.

The chain couples TRBV14 to TRBJ1-2; D gene ambiguous. Germline V gene lookup returns CDR1 SGHDN and CDR2 FVKESK. Trimming stripped 0 bases from V and 5 bases from J, with 4 bases between. This CDR3 spans 12 amino acids. CDR3: CASSQDWYGYTF. The CDR3 region has the DNA TGTGCCAGCAGCCAAGATTGGTATGGCTACACCTTC.

The V gene is TRBV2, the J gene TRBJ1-4; D is unresolved. The CDR3 extends over 15 amino acids. Deletions cut 3 bases from V and 0 bases from J, with 8 bases between. Germline values: CDR1 SNHLY, CDR2 FYNNEI. The CDR3 nucleotides read TGTGCCAGCAGTGACGGGGATGCAACTAATGAAAAACTGTTTTTT. This codes for CASSDGDATNEKLFF.

The V gene is TRBV7-6, the J gene TRBJ2-1, with no clear D. The V gene lost 5 bases and the J gene lost 0 bases, with 14 bases spanning the gap. This CDR3 has 16 residues. Germline CDR1 SGHVS, CDR2 FNYEAQ. CDR3: CASSRLHRASYNEQFF. CDR3 in DNA: TGTGCCAGCAGCCGACTCCACAGAGCCTCCTACAATGAGCAGTTCTTC. Full variable domain (rest looked up from reference TRBV7-6 and TRBJ2-1): GAGVSQSPRYKVTKRGQDVALRCDPISGHVSLYWYRQALGQGPEFLTYFNYEAQQDKSGLPNDRFSAERPEGSISTLTIQRTEQRDSAMYRCASSRLHRASYNEQFFGPGTRLTVL.

The chain recombines TRBV7-2 with TRBJ2-5; no definite D call. V was shortened by 2 bases and J by 0 bases, with 13 bases between the two germline ends. The CDR3 spans 16 residues. The germline gives CDR1 SGHTA, CDR2 FQGNSA. The CDR3 reads CASSLNSRTNQETQYF. CDR3 nucleotides: TGTGCCAGCAGCTTAAATTCCAGGACGAACCAAGAGACCCAGTACTTC.

In this sample, this clone turned up once. In DNA, the CDR3 is TGTGCCAGCAGGCGGCAGGTAGCCAAAAACATTCAGTACTTC. It specifies CASRRQVAKNIQYF. The chain carries TRBV2 and TRBJ2-4; D is undetermined. The CDR3 consists of 14 residues. CDR1 and CDR2 (germline): SNHLY, FYNNEI. Trimming stripped 6 bases from V and 0 bases from J, with 9 bases between.

This clone was detected only once. The chain has TRBV15 and TRBJ2-2; perhaps D is TRBD1 or TRBD2 (6 bases each). Germline CDR1 is LNHNV and CDR2 is YYDKDF (reference sequence). V was trimmed by 7 bases and J by 7 bases, leaving 19 bases between them. CDR3 size: 15 residues. The CDR3 sequence: CATKKDGGRIGELFF. As DNA, the CDR3 is TGTGCCACCAAAAAGGATGGGGGGCGGATCGGGGAGCTGTTTTTT.

This sequence joins TRBV7-2 and TRBJ1-1; the D is unclear. The V and J ends lost 4 bases and 4 bases respectively, with 13 bases between them. The CDR3 has 14 amino acids. Germline V gives CDR1 SGHTA, CDR2 FQGNSA. DNA of the CDR3: TGTGCCAGCAGCTCAATCGGCGGTCGCACTGAAGCTTTCTTT. Its protein is CASSSIGGRTEAFF.

The rearrangement uses TRBV10-3 and TRBJ2-2; 7 nucleotides match TRBD2. CDR3 length: 16 amino acids. Per the germline V gene, CDR1 is ENHRY and CDR2 is SYGVKD. Trimming took 2 bases from V and 5 from J; bases not matched to a gene: 8. The CDR3 nucleotides are TGTGCCATCAGTGAGAGGGCTAGCGGCCTTACCGGGGAGCTGTTTTTT. This translates into CAISERASGLTGELFF.

The chain joins TRBV10-1 to TRBJ2-3, with TRBD2 identical over 8 bases. CDR3 length equals 16 residues. Germline values: CDR1 WNHNN, CDR2 SYGVQD (reference sequence). The V gene end was trimmed by 2 bases and the J gene end by 0 bases; junction bases not matched to a gene: 4. The CDR3 protein is CASSERIAGSTDTQYF. The CDR3 DNA sequence: TGCGCCAGCAGTGAGAGGATAGCGGGAAGCACAGATACGCAGTATTTT.

The chain links TRBV4-1 to TRBJ2-1; 10 nucleotides agree with TRBD2. Germline CDR1 MGHRA, CDR2 YSYEKL. Trimming cost V 2 bases and J 8 bases; bases outside gene matches: 15. The CDR3 is made up of 18 amino acids. CDR3 nucleotide sequence: TGCGCCAGCAGCCAAAGGGCAATAGCGGGAGGTCCCCGTTATGAGCAGTTCTTC. Protein product: CASSQRAIAGGPRYEQFF.

The V gene is TRBV9, the J gene TRBJ2-1; perhaps TRBD2 as D (6 bases). The CDR3 covers 15 residues. CDR1 and CDR2 from the germline V gene are SGDLS and YYNGEE. Trimming took 2 bases from V and 1 from J, leaving 10 bases between them. For the CDR3, the DNA is TGTGCCAGCAGCGTGTCTAGCGATTCCTACAATGAGCAGTTCTTC. Translation gives CASSVSSDSYNEQFF. The full variable domain, in which reference TRBV9 and TRBJ2-1 provide the parts outside the CDR3, is DSGVTQTPKHLITATGQRVTLRCSPRSGDLSVYWYQQSLDQGLQFLIQYYNGEERAKGNILERFSAQQFPDLHSELNLSSLELGDSALYFCASSVSSDSYNEQFFGPGTRLTVL.

The rearrangement joins TRBV29-1 to TRBJ2-7; 7 bases fit TRBD1. CDR1 is SQVTM and CDR2 is ANQGSEA in the germline V gene. V lost 7 bases and J lost 3; bases outside the gene matches: 3. The CDR3 extends over 11 amino acids. The CDR3 nucleotides read TGCAGCGCATGGGACAGCTACGAGCAGTACTTC. Translating it yields CSAWDSYEQYF.